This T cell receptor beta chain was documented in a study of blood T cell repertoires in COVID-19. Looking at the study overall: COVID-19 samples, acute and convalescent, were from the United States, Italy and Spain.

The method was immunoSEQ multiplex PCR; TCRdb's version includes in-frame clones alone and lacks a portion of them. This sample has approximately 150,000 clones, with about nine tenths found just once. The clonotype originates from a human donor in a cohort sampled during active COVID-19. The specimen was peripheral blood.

The CDR3 loop is CASKLVDSYNSPLHF. For the CDR3, the DNA is TGTGCCAGCAAACTAGTAGACTCCTATAATTCACCCCTCCACTTT. The V call is TRBV2, the J call TRBJ1-6; no definite D call. CDR1 and CDR2 from the germline V gene are SNHLY and FYNNEI. CDR3 length equals 15 residues. V was cut by 7 bases and J by 0 bases, with 10 bases left in between.